This T cell receptor beta chain appears in the sequencing data of a study of T cell repertoires in cytomegalovirus infection (dated by TCRdb to the late 2010s). About the full investigation: The peptide stimulations were aimed at well-studied HLA-B-restricted epitopes as well as recently identified HLA-C-restricted CMV epitopes, whose presentation resists viral immunomodulation. Donor HLA type was relevant to the analysis, because carriage of CMV infection together with the matching HLA type was indicated by public TCR beta signatures. General conclusions and limits of the study: Carriers of CMV infection plus the relevant HLA type were discriminated by the cumulative frequency of public TCR beta family members in the study cohort and in an independent approximately 400-donor cohort. The ex vivo response was dominated by HLA-C-restricted CMV-specific TCR beta clonotypes, which also provided the single most frequent clonotype in two of eight donors.

Concerning this clonotype itself: Its antigen is unknown. An end of the junction differs from the germline gene, which may be a read error.

Sequencing used an Illumina HiSeq 1500. The public reads were run again by TCRdb, first through fastp at Q25 and then through MiXCR, and only productive beta chains were kept. Under each unique CDR3 protein, matching rows form one entry showing the most common genes and DNA. The sample table shows a few hundred thousand distinct CDR3 sequences, and 40% are seen once. The ten biggest clones cover over 45% of the sample. Measured from the cysteine to the phenylalanine, the CDR3 is 19 residues long. Only the CDR3 part of the read is kept: 57 bases, read in frame from the first base. CDR1 and CDR2, per the germline V gene, are SGHAT and FQNNGV. The meaning of the sample's treatment or condition label: in vitro stimulation with specific CMV peptide epitopes to enrich CMV-specific T cells.

The sequencing used cultured PBMCs, collected from culture after CMV antigen stimulation. This clonotype was sampled from a human donor in good health (CMV status not recorded). Some clones in this sample may be carry-over from other donors' samples. The rearranged segments are TRBV11-2 and TRBJ2-1, with TRBD2 identical over 10 junction bases. The CDR3 reads as follows: CASSLETLAGLGSNNEQFF. The DNA reads as follows: TGTGCCAGCAGCTTAGAGACACTAGCGGGATTAGGCTCCAACAATGAGCAGTTCTTC.